Below are 6 T cell receptor beta chains sequenced from a single sample in a study of T cell responses to AZD1222 COVID-19 vaccine. Here immunoSEQ multiplex PCR was the method, and the copy in TCRdb shows in-frame clones only, minus some. The sample carries about 120,000 clones, roughly 90% recorded once. The sequences come from peripheral blood, collected on day 0 of AZD1222 vaccination. These receptors came from an adult in good health.

The chain has TRBV4-3 and TRBJ1-2, with 10 nucleotides matching TRBD1. Unmatched junction bases numbered 7, after V lost 0 bases and J lost 0 bases. Looked up from germline, CDR1 is LGHNA and CDR2 is YSLEER. The CDR3 consists of 18 residues. CDR3 DNA: TGCGCCAGCAGCCAAGAACCCTTTGGGACAGGGGCTAACTATGGCTACACCTTC. It codes for CASSQEPFGTGANYGYTF.

This clone was observed a handful of times. This CDR3 is CASSFWQGLPYEQYF. The DNA of the CDR3 is TGTGCCAGCAGCTTTTGGCAGGGTCTGCCCTACGAGCAGTACTTC. The rearrangement joins TRBV5-6 to TRBJ2-7; maybe TRBD1 (5 bases). Trimming stripped 2 bases from V and 2 bases from J, with 14 bases between. Germline CDR1 SGHDT, CDR2 YYEEEE. This CDR3 is 15 amino acids long. Variable domain in full (rest from reference TRBV5-6 and TRBJ2-7): DAGVTQSPTHLIKTRGQQVTLRCSPKSGHDTVSWYQQALGQGPQFIFQYYEEEERQRGNFPDRFSGHQFPNYSSELNVNALLLGDSALYLCASSFWQGLPYEQYFGPGTRLTVT.

The V call is TRBV7-2, the J call TRBJ1-6; D gene ambiguous. The CDR3 consists of 18 residues. CDR1 is SGHTA, CDR2 FQGNSA, per germline. V dropped 0 bases and J dropped 0 bases, with 12 bases sitting between them. Here the CDR3 reads CASSLARPESSYNSPLHF. Written as DNA, the CDR3 is TGTGCCAGCAGCTTAGCGCGGCCGGAAAGCTCCTATAATTCACCCCTCCACTTT.

By share of the sample, this clone is medium-sized. The V call is TRBV27, the J call TRBJ1-5, with 8 bases fitting TRBD1. The CDR3 covers 16 residues. Germline trimming cut 3 bases from V and 1 base from J; bases unmatched to any gene: 5. The germline gives CDR1 MNHEY, CDR2 SMNVEV (reference sequence). CDR3 coding DNA: TGTGCCAGCAGTTTTTTCCCAGGGGGCAGCAATCAGCCCCAGCATTTT. Amino acids: CASSFFPGGSNQPQHF.

This rearrangement joins TRBV6-5 to TRBJ1-2; the D gene is possibly TRBD1 (5 bases). The CDR3 has 15 residues. Germline-derived CDR1 and CDR2 are MNHEY and SVGAGI. Trimming took 0 bases from V and 3 from J, leaving 11 bases between them. CDR3 nucleotide sequence: TGTGCCAGCAGTTACTCGGCAGGGCCATACTATGGCTACACCTTC. This codes for CASSYSAGPYYGYTF.

The rearrangement joins TRBV29-1 to TRBJ2-7; possible D gene TRBD2, 7 bases. Trimming pared 2 bases from V and 6 bases from J, leaving 11 bases between. The V gene's germline CDR1 is SQVTM and CDR2 ANQGSEA. The CDR3 is 12 amino acids. The chain's CDR3 is CSVERGAFEQYF. In DNA, the CDR3 is TGCAGCGTTGAACGGGGGGCCTTCGAGCAGTACTTC.